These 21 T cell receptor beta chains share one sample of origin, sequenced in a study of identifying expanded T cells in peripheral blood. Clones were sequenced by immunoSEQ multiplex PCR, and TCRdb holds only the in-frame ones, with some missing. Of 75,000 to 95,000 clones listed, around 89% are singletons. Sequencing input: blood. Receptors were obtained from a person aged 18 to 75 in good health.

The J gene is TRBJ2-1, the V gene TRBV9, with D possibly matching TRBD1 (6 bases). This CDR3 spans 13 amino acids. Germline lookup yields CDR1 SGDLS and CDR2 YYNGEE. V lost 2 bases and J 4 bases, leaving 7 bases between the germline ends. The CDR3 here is CASSVDSYNEQFF. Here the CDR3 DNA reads TGTGCCAGCAGCGTGGACAGTTACAATGAGCAGTTCTTC.

The CDR3 loop reads CASSLEVGNGDTEAFF. In nucleotides, the CDR3 is TGTGCCAGCAGCTTAGAAGTGGGGAACGGCGACACTGAAGCTTTCTTT. V usage is TRBV7-9 and J usage is TRBJ1-1; D is undetermined. The germline V gene encodes CDR1 SEHNR and CDR2 FQNEAQ (reference sequence). Trimming removed 1 base at V and 3 bases at J, with 15 bases between. The CDR3 contains 16 residues.

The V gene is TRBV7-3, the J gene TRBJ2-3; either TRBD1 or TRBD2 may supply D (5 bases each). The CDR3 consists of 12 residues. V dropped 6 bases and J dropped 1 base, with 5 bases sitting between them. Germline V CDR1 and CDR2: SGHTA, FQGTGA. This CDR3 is CASRGGTDTQYF. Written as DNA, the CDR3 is TGTGCCAGCAGGGGGGGCACAGATACGCAGTATTTT. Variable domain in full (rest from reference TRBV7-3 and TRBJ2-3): GAGVSQTPSNKVTEKGKYVELRCDPISGHTALYWYRQSLGQGPEFLIYFQGTGAADDSGLPNDRFFAVRPEGSVSTLKIQRTERGDSAVYLCASRGGTDTQYFGPGTRLTVL.

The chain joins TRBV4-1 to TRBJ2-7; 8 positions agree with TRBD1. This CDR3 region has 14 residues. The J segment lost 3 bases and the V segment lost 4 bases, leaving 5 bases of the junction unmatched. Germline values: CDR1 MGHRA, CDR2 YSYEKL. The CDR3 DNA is TGCGCCAGCAGCCGCCGGGACAGGTTCTACGAGCAGTACTTC. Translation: CASSRRDRFYEQYF.

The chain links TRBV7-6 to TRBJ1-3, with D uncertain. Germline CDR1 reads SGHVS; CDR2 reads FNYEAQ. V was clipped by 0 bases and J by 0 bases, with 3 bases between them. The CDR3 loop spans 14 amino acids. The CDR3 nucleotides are TGTGCCAGCAGCTTAGCGGTCTCTGGAAACACCATATATTTT. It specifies CASSLAVSGNTIYF.

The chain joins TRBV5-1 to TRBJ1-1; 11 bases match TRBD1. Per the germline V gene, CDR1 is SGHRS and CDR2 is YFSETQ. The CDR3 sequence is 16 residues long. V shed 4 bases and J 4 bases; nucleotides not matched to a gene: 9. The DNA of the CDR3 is TGCGCCAGCAGCCTCAGGACAGGGGGCGAGAGCACTGAAGCTTTCTTT. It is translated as CASSLRTGGESTEAFF.

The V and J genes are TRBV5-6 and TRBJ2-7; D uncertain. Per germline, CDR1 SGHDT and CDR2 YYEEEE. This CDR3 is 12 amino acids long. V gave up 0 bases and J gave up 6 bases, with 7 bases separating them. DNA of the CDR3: TGTGCCAGCAGCTTGGCCGATATCGAGCAGTACTTC. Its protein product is CASSLADIEQYF.

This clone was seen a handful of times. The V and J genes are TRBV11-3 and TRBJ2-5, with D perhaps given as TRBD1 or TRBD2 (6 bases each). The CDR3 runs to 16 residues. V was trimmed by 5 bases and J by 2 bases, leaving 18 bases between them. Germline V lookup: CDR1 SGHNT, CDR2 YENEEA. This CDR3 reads CASSGGTTTKQETQYF. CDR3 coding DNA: TGTGCCAGCAGCGGAGGGACAACGACCAAACAAGAGACCCAGTACTTC.

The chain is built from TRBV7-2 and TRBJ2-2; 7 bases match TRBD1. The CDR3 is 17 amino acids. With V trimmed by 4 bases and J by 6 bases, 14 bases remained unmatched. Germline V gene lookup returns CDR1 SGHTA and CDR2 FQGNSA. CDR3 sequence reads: CASSSPGTANIAGELFF. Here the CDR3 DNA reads TGTGCCAGCAGCTCCCCCGGGACAGCGAATATTGCCGGGGAGCTGTTTTTT.

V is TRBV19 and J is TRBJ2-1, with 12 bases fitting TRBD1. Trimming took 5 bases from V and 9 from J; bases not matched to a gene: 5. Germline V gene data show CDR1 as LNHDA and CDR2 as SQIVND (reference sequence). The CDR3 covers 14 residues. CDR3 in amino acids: CASSRDRGQGEQFF. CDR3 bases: TGTGCCAGTAGTCGGGACAGGGGGCAGGGTGAGCAGTTCTTC.

This chain's CDR3 is CASSHPTGSGYTF. In nucleotides, the CDR3 is TGCGCCAGCAGCCATCCGACAGGGTCTGGCTACACCTTC. V usage is TRBV4-1 and J usage is TRBJ1-2; TRBD1 aligns across 7 bases. Germline trimming cut 3 bases from V and 7 bases from J; bases unmatched to any gene: 5. Germline CDR1 is MGHRA and CDR2 is YSYEKL. The CDR3 loop spans 13 amino acids.

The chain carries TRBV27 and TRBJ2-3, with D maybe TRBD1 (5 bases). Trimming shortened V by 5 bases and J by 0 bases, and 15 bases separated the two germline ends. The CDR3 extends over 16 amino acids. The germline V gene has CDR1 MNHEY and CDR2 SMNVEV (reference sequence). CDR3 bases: TGTGCCAGCAGTCCCGCCAGGGCGCGGAGCACAGATACGCAGTATTTT. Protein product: CASSPARARSTDTQYF.

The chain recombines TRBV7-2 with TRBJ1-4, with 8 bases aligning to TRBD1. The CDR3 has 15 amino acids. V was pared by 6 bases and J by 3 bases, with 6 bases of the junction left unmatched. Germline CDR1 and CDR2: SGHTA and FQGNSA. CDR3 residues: CASSQTGVSNEKLFF. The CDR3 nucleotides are TGTGCCAGCAGTCAGACAGGGGTCTCTAATGAAAAACTGTTTTTT.

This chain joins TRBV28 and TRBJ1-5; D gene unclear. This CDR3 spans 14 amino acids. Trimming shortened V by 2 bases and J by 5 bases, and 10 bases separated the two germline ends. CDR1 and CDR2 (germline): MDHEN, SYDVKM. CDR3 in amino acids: CASSLAGRDQPQHF. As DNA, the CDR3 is TGTGCCAGCAGTTTAGCTGGACGGGATCAGCCCCAGCATTTT.

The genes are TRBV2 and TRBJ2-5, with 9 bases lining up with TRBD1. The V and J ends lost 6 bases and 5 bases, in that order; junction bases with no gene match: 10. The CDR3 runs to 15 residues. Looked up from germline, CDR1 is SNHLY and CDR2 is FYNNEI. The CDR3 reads CASSRDRGFGETQYF. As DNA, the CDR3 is TGTGCCAGCAGCCGCGACAGGGGGTTCGGGGAGACCCAGTACTTC.

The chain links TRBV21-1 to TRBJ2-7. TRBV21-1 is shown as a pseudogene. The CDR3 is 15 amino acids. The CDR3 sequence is CASSIRPDFAYEQYF. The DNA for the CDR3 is TGTGCCAGCAGCATCAGACCGGATTTTGCCTACGAGCAGTACTTC.

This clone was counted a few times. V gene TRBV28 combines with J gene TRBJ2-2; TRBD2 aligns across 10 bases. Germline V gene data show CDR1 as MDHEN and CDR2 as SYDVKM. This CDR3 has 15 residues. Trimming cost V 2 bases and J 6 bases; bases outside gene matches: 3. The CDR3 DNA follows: TGTGCCAGCAGTTTACTAGCGGGGGCCCCCGGGGAGCTGTTTTTT. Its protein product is CASSLLAGAPGELFF.

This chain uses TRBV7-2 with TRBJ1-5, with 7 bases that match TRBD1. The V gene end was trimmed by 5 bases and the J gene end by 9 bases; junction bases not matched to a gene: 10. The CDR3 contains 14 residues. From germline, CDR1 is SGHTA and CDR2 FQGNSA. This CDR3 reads CASSPDRALRPQHF. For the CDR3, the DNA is TGTGCCAGCAGCCCCGACAGGGCGTTAAGGCCCCAGCATTTT.

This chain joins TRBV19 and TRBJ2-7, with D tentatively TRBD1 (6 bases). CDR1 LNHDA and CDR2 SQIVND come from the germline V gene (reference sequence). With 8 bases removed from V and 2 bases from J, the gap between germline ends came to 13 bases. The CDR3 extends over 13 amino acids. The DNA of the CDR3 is TGTGCCAGTCAGAGGGACACCACCTACGAGCAGTACTTC. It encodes CASQRDTTYEQYF.

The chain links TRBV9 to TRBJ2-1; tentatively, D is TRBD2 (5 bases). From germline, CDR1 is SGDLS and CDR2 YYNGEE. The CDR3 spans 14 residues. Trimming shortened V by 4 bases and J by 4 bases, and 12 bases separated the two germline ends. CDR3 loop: CASSPMDSYNEQFF. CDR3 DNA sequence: TGTGCCAGCAGCCCCATGGACTCTTACAATGAGCAGTTCTTC.

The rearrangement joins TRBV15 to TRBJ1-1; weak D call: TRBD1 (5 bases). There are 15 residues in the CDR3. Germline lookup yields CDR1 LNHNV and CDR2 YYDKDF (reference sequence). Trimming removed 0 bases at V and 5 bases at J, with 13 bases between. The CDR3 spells CATSRDLRVGTEAFF. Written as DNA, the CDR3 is TGTGCCACCAGCAGAGATCTCAGGGTGGGTACTGAAGCTTTCTTT.